Included here is one T cell receptor (beta chain) sequence, with context. This clonotype was detected ten times or more. The antigen it binds to is not known. The sample holds no much larger clone one base away, and base qualities are not on file. Counted from cysteine to phenylalanine, this CDR3 has 14 amino acids. Of all the DNA, just the CDR3 is kept, 42 bases in frame from base 1. Compared with germline, V lacks 1 base and J lacks 2 bases; bases without a gene match: 2. CDR1 GTSNPN and CDR2 SVGIG are derived from the germline V gene (reference sequence). The TCR beta CDR3 regions were amplified from the RNA transcripts. A first-round RT-PCR of the TCR CDR3 used the HTBI primer set with the Qiagen OneStep RT-PCR kit. Libraries were constructed in a second round of multiplex PCR, after which size selection and purification were carried out. The libraries were sequenced on an Illumina HiSeq2000 using paired-end 100 bp reads. As for the authors' bioinformatics: Raw data were processed with SOAPnuke, discarding reads with adapters, uncalled bases, mean Phred below 15, or no exact constant-primer or identifier match. COPE v1.2.5 was used to merge the high-quality paired reads, and each unique nucleotide sequence was defined as a clonotype. MiTCR v1.1 was used to align clonotypes to the IMGT TRBV, TRBD and TRBJ reference segments. Analysis was restricted to V-J combinations with a frequency above 0.0001, which covered approximately 99% of repertoires. The TCS score was defined as F50 (clonal expansion) divided by E x V (chaos), with BLOSUM62-based TCRdist calculated between CDR3 peptides within each V-J. Welch's t-statistics and random forest reduced 514 V-J features to roughly 13, which were used in a naive Bayes classifier (R e1071). TCRdb passed the public sequencing reads through fastp at Q25 and MiXCR, retaining productive beta sequences. Each CDR3 protein appears once, grouped with its most common genes and DNA. TCRdb, rather than the study authors, made the V and J calls. The sample data list a few hundred thousand distinct CDR3 sequences, and roughly 13% of these were observed just once. More than 4.5% of the sample rests with the top ten.

This sample was taken from a study of T cells in Graves' hyperthyroidism and ophthalmopathy (dated 2019 in TCRdb). For the wider study: Peripheral blood was sampled at the time of initial diagnosis, prior to any treatment. To identify distinguishing TCR V-J signatures, a discovery cohort of about 95 patients was used, comprising 40 to 45 with Graves' ophthalmopathy and some 60 with stable Graves' hyperthyroidism. Prospective prediction of ophthalmopathy was tested in an independent validation cohort of approximately 19 hyperthyroidism patients and 15 to 17 patients who later progressed to ophthalmopathy. The approximately 90 discovery patients were randomly split 7:3 into training and test sets. The study also compared thyroid tissue and blood T-cell repertoires from 6 or 7 Graves' hyperthyroidism patients. Following sampling, methimazole starting at 30 mg daily was given to hyperthyroidism patients, and high-dose intravenous methylprednisolone was given to ophthalmopathy patients. The paper reports TCR Vbeta CDR3 sequencing of more than 120 peripheral blood samples: around 45 ophthalmopathy, around 80 hyperthyroidism and roughly 17 progressor patients. General study outcomes and caveats: Blood samples also contained most of the expanded thyroid clonotypes (frequency above 0.001), which suggests that blood repertoires may reflect thyroid immune responses. In cross-validation, a model built on a 13 V-J signature told ophthalmopathy apart from stable hyperthyroidism with approximately 90% sensitivity and approximately 81% specificity, and in testing the same model reached 80%/75%. In validation, the model predicted progression to ophthalmopathy a median of about 6.8 months before onset, with roughly 70% sensitivity and more than 72% specificity. Sample size was not statistically predetermined, and investigators were not blinded to group allocation.

Stable Graves' hyperthyroidism was defined as no progression to ophthalmopathy during 18 months of follow-up. Hyperthyroidism patients were newly diagnosed, had a disease duration of under 2 months, and were aged 18 to 65 years. Any patient with an uncontrolled infection, another autoimmune disease, pregnancy or lactation was excluded. Diagnoses relied on clinical symptoms, serum thyroxine and TRAb, thyroid ultrasound and orbital computed tomography. PBMCs were separated from 10 ml of fresh peripheral blood using Ficoll-Paque density gradient centrifugation. Trizol reagent was used to extract total RNA, and RNA quality was then checked on an Agilent 2100 Bioanalyzer.

The rearrangement joined TRBV30 to TRBJ2-5, with TRBD2 matching 9 junction bases. The material sequenced was blood. This TCR was sampled from a woman aged 18 to 35 with Graves' hyperthyroidism. The DNA reads as follows: TGTGCCTGGAGTGGGACTAGCGTTCAAGAGACCCAGTACTTC. This gives the protein CAWSGTSVQETQYF.